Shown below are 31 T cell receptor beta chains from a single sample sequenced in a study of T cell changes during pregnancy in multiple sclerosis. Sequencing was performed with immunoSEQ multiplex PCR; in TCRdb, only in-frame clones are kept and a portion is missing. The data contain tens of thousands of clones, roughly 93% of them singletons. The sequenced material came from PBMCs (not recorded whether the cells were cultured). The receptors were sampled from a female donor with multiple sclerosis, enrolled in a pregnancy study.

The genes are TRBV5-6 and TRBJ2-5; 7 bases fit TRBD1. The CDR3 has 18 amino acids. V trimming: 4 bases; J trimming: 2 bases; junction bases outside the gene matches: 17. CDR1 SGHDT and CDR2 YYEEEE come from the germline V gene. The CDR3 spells CASSLPHTGAPGQETQYF. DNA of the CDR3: TGTGCCAGCAGCCTACCTCACACAGGGGCCCCGGGGCAAGAGACCCAGTACTTC.

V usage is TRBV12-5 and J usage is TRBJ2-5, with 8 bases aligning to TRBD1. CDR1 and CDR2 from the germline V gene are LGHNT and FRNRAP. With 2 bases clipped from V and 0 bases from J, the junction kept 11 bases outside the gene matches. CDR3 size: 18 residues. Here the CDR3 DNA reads TGTGCTAGTGGTTTGACCCAACCGGGACAGGCGTACCAAGAGACCCAGTACTTC. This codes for CASGLTQPGQAYQETQYF. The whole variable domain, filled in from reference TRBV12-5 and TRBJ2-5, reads DARVTQTPRHKVTEMGQEVTMRCQPILGHNTVFWYRQTMMQGLELLAYFRNRAPLDDSGMPKDRFSAEMPDATLATLKIQPSEPRDSAVYFCASGLTQPGQAYQETQYFGPGTRLLVL.

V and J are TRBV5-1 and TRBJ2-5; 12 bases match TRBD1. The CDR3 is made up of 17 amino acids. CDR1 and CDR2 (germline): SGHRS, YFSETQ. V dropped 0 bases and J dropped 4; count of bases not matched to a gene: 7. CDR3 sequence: CASSLAGTGGGGETQYF. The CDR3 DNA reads TGCGCCAGCAGCTTGGCCGGGACAGGGGGCGGAGGAGAGACCCAGTACTTC.

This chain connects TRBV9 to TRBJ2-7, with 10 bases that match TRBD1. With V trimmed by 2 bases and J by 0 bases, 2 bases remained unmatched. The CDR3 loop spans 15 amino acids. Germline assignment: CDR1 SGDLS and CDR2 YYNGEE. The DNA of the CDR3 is TGTGCCAGCAGCGTTGGGGACAGGGGCTCCTACGAGCAGTACTTC. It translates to CASSVGDRGSYEQYF.

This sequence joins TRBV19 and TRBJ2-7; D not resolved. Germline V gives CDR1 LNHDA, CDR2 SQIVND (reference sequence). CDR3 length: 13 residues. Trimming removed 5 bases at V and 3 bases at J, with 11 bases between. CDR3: CASSPTEFYEQYF. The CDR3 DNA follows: TGTGCCAGTAGTCCCACAGAATTCTACGAGCAGTACTTC.

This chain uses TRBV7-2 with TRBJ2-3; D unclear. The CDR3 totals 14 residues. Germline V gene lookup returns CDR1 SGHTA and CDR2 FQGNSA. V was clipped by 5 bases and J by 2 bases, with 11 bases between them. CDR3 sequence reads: CASSTYKDTDTQYF. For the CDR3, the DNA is TGTGCCAGCAGCACATACAAGGACACAGATACGCAGTATTTT. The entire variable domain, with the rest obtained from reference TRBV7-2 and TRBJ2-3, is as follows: GAGVSQSPSNKVTEKGKDVELRCDPISGHTALYWYRQSLGQGLEFLIYFQGNSAPDKSGLPSDRFSAERTGGSVSTLTIQRTQQEDSAVYLCASSTYKDTDTQYFGPGTRLTVL.

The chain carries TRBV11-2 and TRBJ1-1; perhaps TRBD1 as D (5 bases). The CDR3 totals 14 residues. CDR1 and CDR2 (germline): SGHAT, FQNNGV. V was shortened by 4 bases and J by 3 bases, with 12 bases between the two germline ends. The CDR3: CASSSQGGHTEAFF. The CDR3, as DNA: TGTGCCAGCAGCTCGCAGGGAGGGCACACTGAAGCTTTCTTT.

The CDR3 nucleotides are TGTGCCAGCAGCCTTGGACTAGCGGGATACAATGAGCAGTTCTTC. It codes for CASSLGLAGYNEQFF. The chain employs TRBV11-2 and TRBJ2-1; 12 bases are shared with TRBD2. Germline CDR1 reads SGHAT; CDR2 reads FQNNGV. This CDR3 contains 15 residues. J lost 4 bases, V lost 5 bases, and 3 bases had no gene match.

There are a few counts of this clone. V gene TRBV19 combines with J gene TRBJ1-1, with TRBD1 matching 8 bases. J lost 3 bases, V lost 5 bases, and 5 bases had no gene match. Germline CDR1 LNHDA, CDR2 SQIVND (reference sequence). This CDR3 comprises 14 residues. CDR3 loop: CASSPWTGHTEAFF. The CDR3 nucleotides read TGTGCCAGTAGTCCTTGGACAGGGCACACTGAAGCTTTCTTT. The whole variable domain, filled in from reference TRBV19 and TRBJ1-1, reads DGGITQSPKYLFRKEGQNVTLSCEQNLNHDAMYWYRQDPGQGLRLIYYSQIVNDFQKGDIAEGYSVSREKKESFPLTVTSAQKNPTAFYLCASSPWTGHTEAFFGQGTRLTVV.

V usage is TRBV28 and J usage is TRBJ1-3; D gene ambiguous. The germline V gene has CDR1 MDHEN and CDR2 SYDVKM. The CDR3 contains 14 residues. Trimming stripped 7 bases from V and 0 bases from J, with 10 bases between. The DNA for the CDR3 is TGTGCCAGCACTCAGGCGAACTCTGGAAACACCATATATTTT. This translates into CASTQANSGNTIYF.

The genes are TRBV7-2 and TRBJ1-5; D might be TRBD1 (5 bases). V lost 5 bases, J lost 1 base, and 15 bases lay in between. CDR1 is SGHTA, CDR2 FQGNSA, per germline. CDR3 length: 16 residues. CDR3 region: CASSQMGGLSNQPQHF. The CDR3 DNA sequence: TGTGCCAGCAGCCAGATGGGGGGATTGAGCAATCAGCCCCAGCATTTT.

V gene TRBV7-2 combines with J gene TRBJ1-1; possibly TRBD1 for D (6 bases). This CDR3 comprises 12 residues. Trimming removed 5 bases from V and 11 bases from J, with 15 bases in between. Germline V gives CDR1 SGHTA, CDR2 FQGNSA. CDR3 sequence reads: CASSPRGAMAFF. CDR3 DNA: TGTGCCAGCAGCCCTAGGGGGGCTATGGCTTTCTTT.

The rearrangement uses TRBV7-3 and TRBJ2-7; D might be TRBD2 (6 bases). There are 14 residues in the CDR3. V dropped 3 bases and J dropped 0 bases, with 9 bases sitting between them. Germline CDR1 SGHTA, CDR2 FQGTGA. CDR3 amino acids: CASSLGRSSYEQYF. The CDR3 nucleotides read TGTGCCAGCAGCTTGGGGAGGAGCTCCTACGAGCAGTACTTC.

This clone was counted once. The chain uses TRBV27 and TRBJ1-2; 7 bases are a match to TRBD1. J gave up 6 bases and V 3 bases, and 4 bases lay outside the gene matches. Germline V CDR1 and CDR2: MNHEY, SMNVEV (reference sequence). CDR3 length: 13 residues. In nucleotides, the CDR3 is TGTGCCAGCAGTTTTAAGGGGGCGGATGGCTACACCTTC. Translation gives CASSFKGADGYTF.

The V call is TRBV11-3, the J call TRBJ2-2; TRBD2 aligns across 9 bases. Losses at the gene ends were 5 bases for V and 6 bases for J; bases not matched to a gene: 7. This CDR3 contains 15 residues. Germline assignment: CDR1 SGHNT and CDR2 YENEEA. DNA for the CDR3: TGTGCCAGCAGCCCCCGACTAGCGGCGTCCGGGGAGCTGTTTTTT. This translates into CASSPRLAASGELFF.

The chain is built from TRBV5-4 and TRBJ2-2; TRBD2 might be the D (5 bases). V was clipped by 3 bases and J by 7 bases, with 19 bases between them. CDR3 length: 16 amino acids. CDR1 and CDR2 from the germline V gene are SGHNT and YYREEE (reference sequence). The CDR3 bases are TGTGCCAGCAGCTGGGGTGTCCGGGATACTCACGGGGAGCTGTTTTTT. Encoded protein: CASSWGVRDTHGELFF.

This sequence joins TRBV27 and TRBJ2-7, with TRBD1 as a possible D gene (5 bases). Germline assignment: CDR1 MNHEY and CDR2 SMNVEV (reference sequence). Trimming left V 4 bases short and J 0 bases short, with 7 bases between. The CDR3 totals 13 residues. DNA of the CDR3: TGTGCCAGCAGTTACAGGCACTCCTACGAGCAGTACTTC. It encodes CASSYRHSYEQYF.

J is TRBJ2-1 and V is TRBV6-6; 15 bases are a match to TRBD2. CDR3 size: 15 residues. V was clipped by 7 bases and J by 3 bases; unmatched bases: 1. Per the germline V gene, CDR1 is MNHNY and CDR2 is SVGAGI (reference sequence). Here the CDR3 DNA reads TGTGCCAGCACGGGACTAGCGGGAGGCTACAATGAGCAGTTCTTC. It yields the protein CASTGLAGGYNEQFF.

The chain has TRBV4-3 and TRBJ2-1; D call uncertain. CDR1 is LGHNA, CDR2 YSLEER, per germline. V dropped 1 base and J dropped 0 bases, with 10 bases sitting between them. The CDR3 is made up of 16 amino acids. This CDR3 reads CASSQGATGSYNEQFF. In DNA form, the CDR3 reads TGCGCCAGCAGCCAAGGGGCTACTGGCTCCTACAATGAGCAGTTCTTC.

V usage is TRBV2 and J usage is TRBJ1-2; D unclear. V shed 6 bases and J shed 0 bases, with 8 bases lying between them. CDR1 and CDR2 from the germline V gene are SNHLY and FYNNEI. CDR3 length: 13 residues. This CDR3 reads CASSETANYGYTF. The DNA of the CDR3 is TGTGCCAGCAGCGAAACAGCTAACTATGGCTACACCTTC.

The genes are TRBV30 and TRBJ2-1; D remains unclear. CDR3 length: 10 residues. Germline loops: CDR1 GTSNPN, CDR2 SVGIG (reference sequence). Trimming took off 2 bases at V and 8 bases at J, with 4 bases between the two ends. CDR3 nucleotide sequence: TGTGCCTGGAGTAGGTATGAGCAGTTCTTC. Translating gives CAWSRYEQFF.

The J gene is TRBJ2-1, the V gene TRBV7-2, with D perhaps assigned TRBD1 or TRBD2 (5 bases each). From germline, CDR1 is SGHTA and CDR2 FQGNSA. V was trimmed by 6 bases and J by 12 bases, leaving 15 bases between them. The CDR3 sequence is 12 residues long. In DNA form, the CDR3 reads TGTGCCAGCAGTATGAGGGGCCGGGGGCAGTTCTTC. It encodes CASSMRGRGQFF.

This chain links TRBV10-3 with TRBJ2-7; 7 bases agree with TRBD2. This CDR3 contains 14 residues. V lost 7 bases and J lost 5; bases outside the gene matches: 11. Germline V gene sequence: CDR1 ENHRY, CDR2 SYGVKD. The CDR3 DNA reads TGTGCCATCAACCGAGCGGGAACTCCGAACGAGCAGTACTTC. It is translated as CAINRAGTPNEQYF.

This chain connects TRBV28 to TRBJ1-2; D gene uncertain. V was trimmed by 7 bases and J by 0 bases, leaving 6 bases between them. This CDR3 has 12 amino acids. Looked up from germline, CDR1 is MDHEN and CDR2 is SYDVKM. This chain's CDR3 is CASTGANYGYTF. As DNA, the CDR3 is TGTGCCAGCACAGGTGCTAACTATGGCTACACCTTC.

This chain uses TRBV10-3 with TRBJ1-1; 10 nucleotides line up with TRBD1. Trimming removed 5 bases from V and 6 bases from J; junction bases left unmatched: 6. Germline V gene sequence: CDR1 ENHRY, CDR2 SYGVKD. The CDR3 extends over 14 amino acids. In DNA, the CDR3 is TGTGCCATCAGTCCCGGGACAGGGGCCCCTGAAGCTTTCTTT. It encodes CAISPGTGAPEAFF.

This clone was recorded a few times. CDR3 sequence reads: CASSMLAESYEQYF. The CDR3 nucleotides read TGTGCCAGTAGTATGCTAGCGGAATCCTACGAGCAGTACTTC. The rearrangement uses TRBV19 and TRBJ2-7, with 7 bases matching TRBD2. V trimming: 3 bases; J trimming: 1 base; junction bases outside the gene matches: 3. Germline CDR1 is LNHDA and CDR2 is SQIVND (reference sequence). The CDR3 runs 14 residues. Variable domain in full (rest from reference TRBV19 and TRBJ2-7): DGGITQSPKYLFRKEGQNVTLSCEQNLNHDAMYWYRQDPGQGLRLIYYSQIVNDFQKGDIAEGYSVSREKKESFPLTVTSAQKNPTAFYLCASSMLAESYEQYFGPGTRLTVT.

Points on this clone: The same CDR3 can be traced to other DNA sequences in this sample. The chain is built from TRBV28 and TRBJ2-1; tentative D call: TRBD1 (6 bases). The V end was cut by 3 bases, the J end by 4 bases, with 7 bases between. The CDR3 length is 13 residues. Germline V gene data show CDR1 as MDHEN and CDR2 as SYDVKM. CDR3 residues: CASSLDSYNEQFF. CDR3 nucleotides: TGTGCCAGCAGTTTGGACAGTTACAATGAGCAGTTCTTC. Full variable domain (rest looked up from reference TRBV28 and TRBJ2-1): DVKVTQSSRYLVKRTGEKVFLECVQDMDHENMFWYRQDPGLGLRLIYFSYDVKMKEKGDIPEGYSVSREKKERFSLILESASTNQTSMYLCASSLDSYNEQFFGPGTRLTVL.

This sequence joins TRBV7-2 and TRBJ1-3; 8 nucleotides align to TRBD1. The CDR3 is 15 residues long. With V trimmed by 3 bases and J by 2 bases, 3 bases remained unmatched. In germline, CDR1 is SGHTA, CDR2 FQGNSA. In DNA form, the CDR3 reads TGTGCCAGCAGCTTCGGACAGGGAACTGGAAACACCATATATTTT. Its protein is CASSFGQGTGNTIYF.

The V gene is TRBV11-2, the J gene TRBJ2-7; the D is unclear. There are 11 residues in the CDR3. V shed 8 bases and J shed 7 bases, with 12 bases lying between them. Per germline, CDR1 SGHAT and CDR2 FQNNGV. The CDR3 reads CASREMGEQYF. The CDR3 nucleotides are TGTGCCAGCCGAGAGATGGGTGAGCAGTACTTC.

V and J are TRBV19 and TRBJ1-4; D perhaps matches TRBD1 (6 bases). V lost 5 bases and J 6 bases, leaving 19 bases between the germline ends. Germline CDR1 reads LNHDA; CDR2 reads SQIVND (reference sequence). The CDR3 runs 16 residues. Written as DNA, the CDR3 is TGTGCCAGTAGTGCCCGGGGGGGGCGGCAGGATGAAAAACTGTTTTTT. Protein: CASSARGGRQDEKLFF.

The CDR3 spells CASSTNRAHNGGKLFF. CDR3 in DNA: TGTGCCAGTAGTACTAACAGGGCCCACAACGGTGGAAAACTGTTTTTT. The chain combines TRBV19 with TRBJ1-4; D may be TRBD1 (6 bases). V was trimmed by 4 bases and J by 10 bases, leaving 22 bases between them. The CDR3 consists of 16 residues. Germline V lookup: CDR1 LNHDA, CDR2 SQIVND (reference sequence).